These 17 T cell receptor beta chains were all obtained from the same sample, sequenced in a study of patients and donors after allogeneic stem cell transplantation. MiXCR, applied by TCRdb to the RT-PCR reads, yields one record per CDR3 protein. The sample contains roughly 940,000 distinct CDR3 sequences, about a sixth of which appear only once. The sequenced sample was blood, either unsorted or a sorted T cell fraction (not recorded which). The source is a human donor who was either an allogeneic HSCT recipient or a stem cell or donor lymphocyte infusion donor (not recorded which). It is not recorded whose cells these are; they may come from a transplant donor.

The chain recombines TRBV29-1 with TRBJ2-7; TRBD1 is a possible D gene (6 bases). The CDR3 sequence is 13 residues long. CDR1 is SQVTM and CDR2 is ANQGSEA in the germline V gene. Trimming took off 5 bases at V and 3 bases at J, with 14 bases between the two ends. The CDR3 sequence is CSVRTVGGYEQYF. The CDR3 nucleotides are TGCAGCGTTCGGACAGTCGGAGGCTACGAGCAGTACTTC.

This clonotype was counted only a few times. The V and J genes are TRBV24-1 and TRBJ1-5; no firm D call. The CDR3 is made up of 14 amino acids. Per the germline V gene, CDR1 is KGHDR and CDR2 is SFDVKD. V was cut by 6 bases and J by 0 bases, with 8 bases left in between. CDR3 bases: TGTGCCACCAGTAGTGGGATTAGCAATCAGCCCCAGCATTTT. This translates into CATSSGISNQPQHF.

Here the CDR3 DNA reads TGCGCCAGCAGCGGGCCGGGACAGATCAACGTCCTGACTTTC. Translated, it gives CASSGPGQINVLTF. The chain uses TRBV5-1 and TRBJ2-6, with 7 nucleotides matching TRBD1. This CDR3 is 14 amino acids long. The germline V gene has CDR1 SGHRS and CDR2 YFSETQ. With 4 bases clipped from V and 9 bases from J, the junction kept 7 bases outside the gene matches.

CDR3 DNA sequence: TGCAGCGTTTTTGCAGGAGAAAAACTGTTTTTT. Amino acids: CSVFAGEKLFF. The rearrangement links TRBV29-1 to TRBJ1-4; D is ambiguous. The germline CDR1 and CDR2 sequences are SQVTM and ANQGSEA. The V end lost 5 bases, the J end lost 8 bases, and 9 bases lay between the germline ends. The CDR3 covers 11 residues. The whole variable domain, remainder taken from reference TRBV29-1 and TRBJ1-4, is SAVISQKPSRDICQRGTSLTIQCQVDSQVTMMFWYRQQPGQSLTLIATANQGSEATYESGFVIDKFPISRPNLTFSTLTVSNMSPEDSSIYLCSVFAGEKLFFGSGTQLSVL.

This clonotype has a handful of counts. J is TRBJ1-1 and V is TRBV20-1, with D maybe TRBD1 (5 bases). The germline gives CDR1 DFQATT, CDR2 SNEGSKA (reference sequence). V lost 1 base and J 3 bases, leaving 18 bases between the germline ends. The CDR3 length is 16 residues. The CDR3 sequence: CSARGTAGTADTEAFF. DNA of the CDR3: TGCAGTGCTAGAGGAACCGCCGGGACCGCGGACACTGAAGCTTTCTTT.

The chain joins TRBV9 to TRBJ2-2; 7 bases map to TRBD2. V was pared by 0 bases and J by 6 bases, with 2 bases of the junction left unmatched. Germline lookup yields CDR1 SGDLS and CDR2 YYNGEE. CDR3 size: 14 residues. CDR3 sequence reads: CASSVGLAPGELFF. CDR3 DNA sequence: TGTGCCAGCAGCGTAGGACTAGCACCCGGGGAGCTGTTTTTT. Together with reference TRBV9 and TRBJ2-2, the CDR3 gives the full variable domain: DSGVTQTPKHLITATGQRVTLRCSPRSGDLSVYWYQQSLDQGLQFLIQYYNGEERAKGNILERFSAQQFPDLHSELNLSSLELGDSALYFCASSVGLAPGELFFGEGSRLTVL.

Here the CDR3 DNA reads TGTGCCAGCAGCTTAGTCGGAAAGAATGAGCAGTTCTTC. Translated: CASSLVGKNEQFF. The chain links TRBV7-9 to TRBJ2-1; D gene unclear. The CDR3 loop spans 13 amino acids. Germline CDR1 and CDR2: SEHNR and FQNEAQ (reference sequence). The V gene lost 1 base and the J gene lost 7 bases, with 8 bases spanning the gap.

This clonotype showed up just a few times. CDR3 DNA: TGTGCCAGCAGCGTCGGAGGGGACGAAGCTTTCTTT. Translation: CASSVGGDEAFF. The V and J genes are TRBV9 and TRBJ1-1; TRBD1 is a possible D gene (5 bases). V was pared by 2 bases and J by 8 bases, with 10 bases between. The CDR3 has 12 amino acids. CDR1 and CDR2 (germline): SGDLS, YYNGEE.

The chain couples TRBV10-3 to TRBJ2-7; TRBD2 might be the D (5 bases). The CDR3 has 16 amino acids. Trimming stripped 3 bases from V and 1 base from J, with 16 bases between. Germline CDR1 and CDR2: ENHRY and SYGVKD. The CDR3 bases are TGTGCCATCAGTGACGTACGGGGAGACTATTCCTACGAGCAGTACTTC. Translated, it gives CAISDVRGDYSYEQYF.

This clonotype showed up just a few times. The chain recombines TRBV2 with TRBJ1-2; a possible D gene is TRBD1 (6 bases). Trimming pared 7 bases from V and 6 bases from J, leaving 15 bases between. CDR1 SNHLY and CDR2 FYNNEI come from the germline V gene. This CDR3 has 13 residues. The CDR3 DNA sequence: TGTGCCAGCATCGCTGGGGGCTATGATGGCTACACCTTC. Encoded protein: CASIAGGYDGYTF.

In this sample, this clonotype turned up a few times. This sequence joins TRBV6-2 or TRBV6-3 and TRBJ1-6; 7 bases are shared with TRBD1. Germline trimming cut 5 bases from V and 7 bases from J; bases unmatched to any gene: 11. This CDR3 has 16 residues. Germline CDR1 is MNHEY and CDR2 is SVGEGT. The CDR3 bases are TGTGCCAGCAGTCCAACGACAGGGACCGGCAATTCACCCCTCCACTTT. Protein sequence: CASSPTTGTGNSPLHF.

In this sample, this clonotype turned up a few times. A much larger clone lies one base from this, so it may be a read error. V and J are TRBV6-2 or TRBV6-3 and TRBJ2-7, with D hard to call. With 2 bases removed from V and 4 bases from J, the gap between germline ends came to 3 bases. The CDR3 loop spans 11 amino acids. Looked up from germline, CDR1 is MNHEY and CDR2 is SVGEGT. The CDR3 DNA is TGTGCCAGCAGTTACAAATACGAGCAGTACTTC. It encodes CASSYKYEQYF.

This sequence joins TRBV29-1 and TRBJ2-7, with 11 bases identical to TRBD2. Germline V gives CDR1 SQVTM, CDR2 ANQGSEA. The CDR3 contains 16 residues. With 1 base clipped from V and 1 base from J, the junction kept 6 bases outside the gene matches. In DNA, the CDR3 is TGCAGCGTTGAAGTTTATGGGACTAGCGGATCCTACGAGCAGTACTTC. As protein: CSVEVYGTSGSYEQYF.

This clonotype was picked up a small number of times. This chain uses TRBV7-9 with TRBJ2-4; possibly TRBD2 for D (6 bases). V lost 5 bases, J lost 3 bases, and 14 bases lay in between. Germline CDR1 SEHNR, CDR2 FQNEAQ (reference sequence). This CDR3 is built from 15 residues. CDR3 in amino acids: CASSRVGGIKNIQYF. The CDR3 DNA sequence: TGTGCCAGCAGCCGGGTCGGGGGTATCAAAAACATTCAGTACTTC. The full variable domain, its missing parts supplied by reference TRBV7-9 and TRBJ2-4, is DTGVSQNPRHKITKRGQNVTFRCDPISEHNRLYWYRQTLGQGPEFLTYFQNEAQLEKSRLLSDRFSAERPKGSFSTLEIQRTEQGDSAMYLCASSRVGGIKNIQYFGAGTRLSVL.

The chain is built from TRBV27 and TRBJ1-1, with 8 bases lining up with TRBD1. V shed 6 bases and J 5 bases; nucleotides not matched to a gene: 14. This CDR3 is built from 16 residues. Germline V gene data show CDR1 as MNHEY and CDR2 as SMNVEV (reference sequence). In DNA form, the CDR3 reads TGTGCCAGCAGCAAGTTGAAAACAGGGGGATTGACTGAAGCTTTCTTT. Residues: CASSKLKTGGLTEAFF.

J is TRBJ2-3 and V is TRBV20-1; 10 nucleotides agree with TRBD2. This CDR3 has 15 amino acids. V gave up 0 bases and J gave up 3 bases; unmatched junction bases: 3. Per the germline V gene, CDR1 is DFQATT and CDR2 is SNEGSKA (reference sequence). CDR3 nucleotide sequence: TGCAGTGCTAGAGAAAGGACTAGCGGTACAGATACGCAGTATTTT. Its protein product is CSARERTSGTDTQYF.

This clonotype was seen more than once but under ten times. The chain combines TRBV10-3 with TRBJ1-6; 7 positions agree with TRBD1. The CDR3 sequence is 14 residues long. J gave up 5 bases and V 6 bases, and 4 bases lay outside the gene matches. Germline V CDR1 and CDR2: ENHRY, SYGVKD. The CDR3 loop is CAISRQGNNSPLHF. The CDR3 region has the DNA TGTGCCATCAGCAGACAGGGCAATAATTCACCCCTCCACTTT.